These 12 T cell receptor beta chains share one sample of origin, sequenced in a study of radiation and T cells in renal cell carcinoma. The time point here: baseline pretreatment blood. As for treatment: 15 Gy SBRT to primary tumor, nephrectomy 4 weeks later. Sequencing used immunoSEQ multiplex PCR; TCRdb keeps in-frame clones, though not all of them. The repertoire holds 130,000 to 150,000 clones, with over 75% as singletons. The sample here was blood, taken from a patient whose treatment included radiotherapy and nephrectomy. All receptors derive from a woman aged 50 to 65 with renal cell carcinoma.

The chain links TRBV6-5 to TRBJ2-6; maybe TRBD1 (5 bases). This CDR3 is built from 15 residues. V was pared by 6 bases and J by 4 bases, with 13 bases between. CDR1 and CDR2 (germline): MNHEY, SVGAGI. DNA for the CDR3: TGTGCCAGCAGGACTGACAGTTCCGGGGCCAACGTCCTGACTTTC. Translating it yields CASRTDSSGANVLTF.

In its sample, this clone was seen once. This chain connects TRBV30 to TRBJ1-3; TRBD1 matches at 8 bases. CDR1 and CDR2 from the germline V gene are GTSNPN and SVGIG (reference sequence). J gave up 2 bases and V 5 bases, and 2 bases lay outside the gene matches. The CDR3 is 13 amino acids. The CDR3 region is CAWVTGAGNTIYF. CDR3 nucleotide sequence: TGTGCCTGGGTGACAGGGGCTGGAAACACCATATATTTT.

V is TRBV5-1 and J is TRBJ2-5, with TRBD2 as a possible D gene (7 bases). This CDR3 has 17 amino acids. Trimming cost V 0 bases and J 4 bases, with 19 bases left between them. The V gene's germline CDR1 is SGHRS and CDR2 YFSETQ. The CDR3 DNA reads TGCGCCAGCAGCTTGGGAGGCGGGGGCGCGAACCGAGAGACCCAGTACTTC. Translating it yields CASSLGGGGANRETQYF. The complete variable domain, with remaining parts taken from reference TRBV5-1 and TRBJ2-5, reads KAGVTQTPRYLIKTRGQQVTLSCSPISGHRSVSWYQQTPGQGLQFLFEYFSETQRNKGNFPGRFSGRQFSNSRSEMNVSTLELGDSALYLCASSLGGGGANRETQYFGPGTRLLVL.

Details on this clone: One junction end does not reproduce the germline sequence, and a read error may be involved. The genes are TRBV7-7 and TRBJ2-1; 12 bases line up with TRBD2. Germline V gene lookup returns CDR1 SSHAT and CDR2 FNYEAQ (reference sequence). CDR3 length equals 15 residues. CDR3 sequence: CASSSTSGGYNEQFF. As DNA, the CDR3 is TGTGCTAGCAGCTCGACTAGCGGGGGATACAATGAGCAGTTCTTC.

The chain uses TRBV19 and TRBJ2-3; TRBD1 aligns across 12 bases. The CDR3 is made up of 16 amino acids. Germline assignment: CDR1 LNHDA and CDR2 SQIVND (reference sequence). Trimming removed 2 bases from V and 4 bases from J; junction bases left unmatched: 4. This CDR3 reads CASSITGQGASDTQYF. Written as DNA, the CDR3 is TGTGCCAGTAGTATAACGGGACAGGGGGCATCAGATACGCAGTATTTT.

CDR3 DNA: TGCGCCAGCGAGCTCCAGGGGACCTCGAACACCGGGGAGCTGTTTTTT. Residues: CASELQGTSNTGELFF. The J gene is TRBJ2-2, the V gene TRBV5-1, with D tentatively TRBD1 (6 bases). The V and J ends lost 7 bases and 0 bases respectively, with 16 bases between them. Germline values: CDR1 SGHRS, CDR2 YFSETQ. The CDR3 length is 16 residues. The full variable domain, its missing parts supplied by reference TRBV5-1 and TRBJ2-2, is KAGVTQTPRYLIKTRGQQVTLSCSPISGHRSVSWYQQTPGQGLQFLFEYFSETQRNKGNFPGRFSGRQFSNSRSEMNVSTLELGDSALYLCASELQGTSNTGELFFGEGSRLTVL.

The genes are TRBV2 and TRBJ1-2, with D tentatively TRBD1 (5 bases). The CDR3 contains 11 residues. The V and J ends lost 4 bases and 5 bases respectively, with 5 bases between them. CDR1 is SNHLY, CDR2 FYNNEI, per germline. In DNA, the CDR3 is TGTGCCAGCAGTGGGGGGTATGGCTACACCTTC. Protein sequence: CASSGGYGYTF.

The genes are TRBV25-1 and TRBJ1-1, with D uncertain. The V gene's germline CDR1 is MGHDK and CDR2 SYGVNS. The CDR3 totals 13 residues. Deletions cut 3 bases from V and 1 base from J, with 6 bases between. CDR3 DNA sequence: TGTGCCAGCAGTGAGTGGAGGAACACTGAAGCTTTCTTT. This translates into CASSEWRNTEAFF.

The chain carries TRBV5-1 and TRBJ2-5; a possible D gene is TRBD1 (6 bases). Germline CDR1 is SGHRS and CDR2 is YFSETQ. This CDR3 spans 16 amino acids. V lost 4 bases and J 1 base, leaving 17 bases between the germline ends. The CDR3 region has the DNA TGCGCCAGCAGCCCTGTCACAGGGTTTTCCCAAGAGACCCAGTACTTC. Encoded protein: CASSPVTGFSQETQYF.

The CDR3 DNA follows: TGCGCCAGCAGCCAACCAGGACAGGAGAGACATTCACCCCTCCACTTT. It translates to CASSQPGQERHSPLHF. This chain uses TRBV4-1 with TRBJ1-6; 7 nucleotides agree with TRBD1. J was trimmed by 8 bases and V by 2 bases; bases with no gene match: 9. Germline CDR1 is MGHRA and CDR2 is YSYEKL. This CDR3 contains 16 residues.

The chain joins TRBV19 to TRBJ1-5; 8 bases are a match to TRBD1. The CDR3 length is 14 residues. Per the germline V gene, CDR1 is LNHDA and CDR2 is SQIVND (reference sequence). Trimming cost V 6 bases and J 3 bases; bases outside gene matches: 4. The CDR3, as DNA: TGTGCCAGTAGGGTGGGACAGGCCAATCAGCCCCAGCATTTT. It encodes CASRVGQANQPQHF.

This clone was seen once. The V call is TRBV4-3, the J call TRBJ2-7, with D maybe TRBD2 (6 bases). V shed 0 bases and J shed 3 bases, with 12 bases lying between them. The CDR3 spans 15 residues. Looked up from germline, CDR1 is LGHNA and CDR2 is YSLEER. The CDR3 sequence: CASSQDARGNYEQYF. The CDR3 DNA sequence: TGCGCCAGCAGCCAAGATGCTCGGGGGAACTACGAGCAGTACTTC.